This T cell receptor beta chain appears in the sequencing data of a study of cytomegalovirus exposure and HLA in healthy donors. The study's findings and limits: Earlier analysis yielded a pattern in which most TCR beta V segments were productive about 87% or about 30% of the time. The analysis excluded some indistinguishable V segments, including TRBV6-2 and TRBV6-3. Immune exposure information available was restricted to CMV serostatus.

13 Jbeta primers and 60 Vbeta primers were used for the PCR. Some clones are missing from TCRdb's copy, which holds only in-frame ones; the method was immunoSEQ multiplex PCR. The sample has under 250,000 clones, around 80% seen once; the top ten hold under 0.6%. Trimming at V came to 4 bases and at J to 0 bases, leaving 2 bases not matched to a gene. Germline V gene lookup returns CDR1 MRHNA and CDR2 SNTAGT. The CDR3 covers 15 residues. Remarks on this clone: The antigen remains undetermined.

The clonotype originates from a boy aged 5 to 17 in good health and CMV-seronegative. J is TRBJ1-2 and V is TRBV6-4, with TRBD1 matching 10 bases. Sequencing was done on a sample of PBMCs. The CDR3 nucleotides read TGTGCCAGCAGTGCCGGGACAGGGGCTAACTATGGCTACACCTTC. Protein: CASSAGTGANYGYTF.